One TCR beta chain is described in this entry. Its specificity is not known. The PCR made use of 60 Vbeta and 13 Jbeta primers. In the original workflow: Later analysis identified roughly 82 million unique TCR beta chains, about 10 million shared. The protocol was immunoSEQ multiplex PCR, while the TCRdb copy is restricted to in-frame clones and leaves out a portion. The V and J calls and the clone size are those of that table, but D and trimming were determined from the DNA. The sample consists of 110,000 to 150,000 clones, about three quarters of them appearing once. The data belong to a study of cytomegalovirus exposure and HLA in healthy donors. Study-level background: Findings of an earlier analysis included 110 million or so unique TCR beta sequences from 190 million or so T cells.

Overall study results and limits: Only CMV serostatus was available as immune exposure information. While the bulk of TCR sequences proved rare, some public TCRs turned up in many donors.

The CDR3 has 16 residues. V shed 0 bases, J shed 2 bases, and the junction held 9 bases outside the gene matches. From germline, CDR1 is GTSNPN and CDR2 SVGIG (reference sequence). Sequencing was performed on PBMCs. This TCR was recovered from a woman in her 30s in good health and CMV-seronegative. The rearrangement joins TRBV30 to TRBJ1-2, with TRBD1 matching over 7 bases. The DNA of the CDR3 is TGTGCCTGGAGTGTAAGAAGACAGGGAAGAAACTATGGCTACACCTTC. Translation gives CAWSVRRQGRNYGYTF.